One and the same sample provided the 4 T cell receptor beta chains below, sequenced in a study of cytomegalovirus exposure and HLA in healthy donors. Vbeta (60) and Jbeta (13) primers were used in the PCR. Clones were read by immunoSEQ multiplex PCR, and TCRdb kept only the in-frame ones, dropping some. The sample records around 170,000 clones, around 73% being singletons. Sequencing input: PBMCs. These receptors originate from a male donor in good health and CMV-seronegative.

The chain joins TRBV5-1 to TRBJ1-2; TRBD1 might be the D (5 bases). The CDR3 extends over 14 amino acids. The V gene's germline CDR1 is SGHRS and CDR2 YFSETQ. The V end lost 0 bases, the J end lost 0 bases, and 6 bases lay between the germline ends. CDR3 amino acids: CASSLDRTNYGYTF. The CDR3 nucleotides are TGCGCCAGCAGCTTGGACAGGACTAACTATGGCTACACCTTC.

The rearrangement uses TRBV23-1 and TRBJ2-5; D not certain. TRBV23-1 is identified as an open reading frame with a role that is uncertain. The CDR3 has 16 amino acids. V lost 3 bases to trimming and J lost 2 bases, with 16 bases between them. Written as DNA, the CDR3 is TGCGCCAGCAGTCAGGTCCCAGGCCAGATACAAGAGACCCAGTACTTC. Protein product: CASSQVPGQIQETQYF.

The chain uses TRBV27 and TRBJ2-7; D is possibly TRBD1 (6 bases). V gave up 6 bases and J gave up 6 bases, with 21 bases separating them. Germline V lookup: CDR1 MNHEY, CDR2 SMNVEV (reference sequence). This CDR3 spans 15 amino acids. The CDR3 sequence: CASSDAGEGSREQYF. Written as DNA, the CDR3 is TGTGCCAGCAGCGACGCAGGGGAAGGGTCCCGCGAGCAGTACTTC.

This chain uses TRBV5-1 with TRBJ2-7; 15 bases map to TRBD2. This CDR3 has 17 amino acids. Germline V lookup: CDR1 SGHRS, CDR2 YFSETQ. V shed 4 bases and J 2 bases; nucleotides not matched to a gene: 7. Written as DNA, the CDR3 is TGCGCCAGCAGCAGAGGACTAGCGGGAGGGGGGACCTACGAGCAGTACTTC. This codes for CASSRGLAGGGTYEQYF.